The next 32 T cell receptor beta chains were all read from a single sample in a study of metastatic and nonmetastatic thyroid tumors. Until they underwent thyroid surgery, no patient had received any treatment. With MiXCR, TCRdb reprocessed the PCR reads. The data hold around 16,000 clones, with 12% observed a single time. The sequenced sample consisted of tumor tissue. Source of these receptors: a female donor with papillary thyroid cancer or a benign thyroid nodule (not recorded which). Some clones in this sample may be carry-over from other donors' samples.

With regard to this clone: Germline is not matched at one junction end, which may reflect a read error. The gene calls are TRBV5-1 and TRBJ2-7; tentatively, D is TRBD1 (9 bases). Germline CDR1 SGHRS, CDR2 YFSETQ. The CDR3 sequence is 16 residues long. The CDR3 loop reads CSSSLGQGLDGRGQYF. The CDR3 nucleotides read TGCTCCAGCAGCTTGGGACAGGGACTAGATGGTCGCGGGCAGTACTTC.

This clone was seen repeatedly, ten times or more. The CDR3, as DNA: TGTGCCAGCAGCTTAAGCACGGACACTGAAGCTTTCTTT. Amino acid sequence: CASSLSTDTEAFF. The chain has TRBV11-3 and TRBJ1-1; D unresolved. This CDR3 comprises 13 residues. The V end lost 2 bases, the J end lost 3 bases, and 7 bases lay between the germline ends. Germline V CDR1 and CDR2: SGHNT, YENEEA.

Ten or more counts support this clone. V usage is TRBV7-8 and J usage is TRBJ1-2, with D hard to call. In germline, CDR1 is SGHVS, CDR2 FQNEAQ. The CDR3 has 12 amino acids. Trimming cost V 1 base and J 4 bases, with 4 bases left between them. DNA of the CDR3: TGTGCCAGCAGCTTAGGCGGCTATGGCTACACCTTC. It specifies CASSLGGYGYTF.

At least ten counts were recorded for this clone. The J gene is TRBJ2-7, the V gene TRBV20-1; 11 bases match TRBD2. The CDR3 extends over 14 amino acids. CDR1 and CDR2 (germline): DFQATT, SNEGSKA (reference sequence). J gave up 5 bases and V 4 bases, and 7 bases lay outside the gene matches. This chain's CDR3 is CSATSPGLADEQYF. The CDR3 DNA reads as TGCAGTGCTACAAGCCCGGGACTAGCGGACGAGCAGTACTTC.

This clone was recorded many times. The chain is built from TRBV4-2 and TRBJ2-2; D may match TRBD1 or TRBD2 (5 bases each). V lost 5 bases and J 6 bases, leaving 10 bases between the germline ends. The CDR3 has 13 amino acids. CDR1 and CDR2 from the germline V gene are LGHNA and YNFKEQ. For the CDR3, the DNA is TGTGCCAGCAGCTACCAGGGAGCCGGGGAGCTGTTTTTT. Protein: CASSYQGAGELFF.

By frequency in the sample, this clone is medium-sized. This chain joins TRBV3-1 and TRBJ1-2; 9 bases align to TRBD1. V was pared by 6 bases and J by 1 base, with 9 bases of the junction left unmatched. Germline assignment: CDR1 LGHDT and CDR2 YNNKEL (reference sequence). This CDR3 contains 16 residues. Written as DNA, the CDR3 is TGTGCCAGCAGTCCCAATTACAGGGGGCTTAACTATGGCTACACCTTC. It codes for CASSPNYRGLNYGYTF.

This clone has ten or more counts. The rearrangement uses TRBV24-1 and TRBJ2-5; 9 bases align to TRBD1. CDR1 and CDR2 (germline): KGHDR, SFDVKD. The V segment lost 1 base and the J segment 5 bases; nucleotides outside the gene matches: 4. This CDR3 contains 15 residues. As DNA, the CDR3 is TGTGCCACCAGTGATTTTGACAGGGGGAGGGAGACCCAGTACTTC. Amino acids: CATSDFDRGRETQYF.

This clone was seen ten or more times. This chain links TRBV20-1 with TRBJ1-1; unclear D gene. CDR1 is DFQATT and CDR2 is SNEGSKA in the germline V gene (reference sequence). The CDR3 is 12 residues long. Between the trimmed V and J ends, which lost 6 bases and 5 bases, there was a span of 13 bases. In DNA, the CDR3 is TGCAGTGCCCCCAGCACCGGGACTGAAGCTTTCTTT. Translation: CSAPSTGTEAFF.

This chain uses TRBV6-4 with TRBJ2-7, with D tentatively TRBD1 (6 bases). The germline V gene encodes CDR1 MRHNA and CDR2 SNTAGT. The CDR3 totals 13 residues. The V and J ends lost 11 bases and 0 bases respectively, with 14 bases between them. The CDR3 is CAGVGADSYEQYF. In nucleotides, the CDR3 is TGTGCCGGTGTGGGGGCCGACTCCTACGAGCAGTACTTC.

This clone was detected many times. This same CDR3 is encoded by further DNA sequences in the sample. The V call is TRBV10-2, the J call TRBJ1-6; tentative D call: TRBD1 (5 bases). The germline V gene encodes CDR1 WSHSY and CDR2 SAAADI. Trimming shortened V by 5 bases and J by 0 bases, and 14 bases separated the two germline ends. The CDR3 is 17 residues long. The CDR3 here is CASSQRGRSSYNSPLHF. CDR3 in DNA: TGCGCCAGCAGTCAAAGGGGCCGGAGCTCCTATAATTCACCCCTCCACTTT.

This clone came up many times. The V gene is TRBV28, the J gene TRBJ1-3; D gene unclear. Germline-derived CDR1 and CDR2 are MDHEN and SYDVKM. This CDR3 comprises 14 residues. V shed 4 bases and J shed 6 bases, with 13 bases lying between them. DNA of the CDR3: TGTGCCAGCAGTTCCTTGAACATTGAAAACACCATATATTTT. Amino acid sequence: CASSSLNIENTIYF.

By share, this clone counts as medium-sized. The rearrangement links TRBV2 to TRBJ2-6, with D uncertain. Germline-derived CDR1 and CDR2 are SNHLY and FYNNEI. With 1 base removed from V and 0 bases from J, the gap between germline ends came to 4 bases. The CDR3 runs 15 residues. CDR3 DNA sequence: TGTGCCAGCAGTGAAGGGGGCTCTGGGGCCAACGTCCTGACTTTC. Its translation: CASSEGGSGANVLTF.

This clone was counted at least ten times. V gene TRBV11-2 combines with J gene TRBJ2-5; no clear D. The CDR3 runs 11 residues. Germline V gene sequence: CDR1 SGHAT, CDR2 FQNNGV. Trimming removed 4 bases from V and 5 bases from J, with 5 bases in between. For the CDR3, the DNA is TGTGCCAGCAGCTCCGGTGAGACCCAGTACTTC. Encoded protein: CASSSGETQYF.

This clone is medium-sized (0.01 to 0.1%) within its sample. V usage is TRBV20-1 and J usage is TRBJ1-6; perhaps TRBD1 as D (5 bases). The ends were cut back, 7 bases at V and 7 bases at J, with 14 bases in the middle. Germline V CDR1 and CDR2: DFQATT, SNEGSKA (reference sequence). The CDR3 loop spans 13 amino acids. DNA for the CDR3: TGCAGTGTTGCCCGGGGCCCCAATTCACCCCTCCACTTT. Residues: CSVARGPNSPLHF.

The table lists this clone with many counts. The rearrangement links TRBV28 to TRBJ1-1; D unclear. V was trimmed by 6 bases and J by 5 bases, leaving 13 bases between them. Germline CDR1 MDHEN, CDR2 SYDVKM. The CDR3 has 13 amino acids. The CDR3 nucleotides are TGTGCCAGCAGGTTAGACCTGGCTACTGAAGCTTTCTTT. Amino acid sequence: CASRLDLATEAFF.

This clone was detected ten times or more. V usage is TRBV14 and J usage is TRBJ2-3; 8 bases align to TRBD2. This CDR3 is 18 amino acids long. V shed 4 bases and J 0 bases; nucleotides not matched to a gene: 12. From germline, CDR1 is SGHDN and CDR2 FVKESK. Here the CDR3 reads CASSPHPSPGGSTDTQYF. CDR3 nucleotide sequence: TGTGCCAGCAGCCCCCATCCGTCCCCGGGAGGGAGCACAGATACGCAGTATTTT.

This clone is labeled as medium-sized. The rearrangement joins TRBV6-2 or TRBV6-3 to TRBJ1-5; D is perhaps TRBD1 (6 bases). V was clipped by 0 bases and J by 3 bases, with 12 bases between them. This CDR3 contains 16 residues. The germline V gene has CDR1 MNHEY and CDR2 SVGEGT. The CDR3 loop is CASSYSIGQPNQPQHF. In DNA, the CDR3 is TGTGCCAGCAGTTACTCGATTGGACAGCCCAATCAGCCCCAGCATTTT.

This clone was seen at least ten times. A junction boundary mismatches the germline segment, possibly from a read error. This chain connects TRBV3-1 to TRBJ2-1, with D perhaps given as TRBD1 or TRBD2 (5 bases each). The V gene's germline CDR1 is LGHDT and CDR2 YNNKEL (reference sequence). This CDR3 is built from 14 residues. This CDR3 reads CASSKEGPYNEQFF. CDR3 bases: TGTGCCAGCAGCAAAGAGGGACCTTACAATGAGCAGTTCTTC.

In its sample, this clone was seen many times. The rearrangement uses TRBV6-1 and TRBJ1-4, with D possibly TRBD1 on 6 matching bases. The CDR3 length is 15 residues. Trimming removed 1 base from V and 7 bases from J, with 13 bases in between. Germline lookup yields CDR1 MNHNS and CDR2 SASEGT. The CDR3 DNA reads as TGTGCCAGCAGTGAAGTGGCAGGGGAAGGTGAAAAACTGTTTTTT. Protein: CASSEVAGEGEKLFF.

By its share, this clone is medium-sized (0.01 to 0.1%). CDR3: CASSLAGGGSRSGNTIYF. As DNA, the CDR3 is TGCGCCAGCAGCTTGGCCGGTGGGGGCAGCCGATCTGGAAACACCATATATTTT. The chain links TRBV5-1 to TRBJ1-3, with a possible D match to TRBD1 (6 bases). With 0 bases removed from V and 1 base from J, the gap between germline ends came to 17 bases. From germline, CDR1 is SGHRS and CDR2 YFSETQ. This CDR3 is built from 18 residues. Filled out from reference TRBV5-1 and TRBJ1-3, the complete variable domain reads KAGVTQTPRYLIKTRGQQVTLSCSPISGHRSVSWYQQTPGQGLQFLFEYFSETQRNKGNFPGRFSGRQFSNSRSEMNVSTLELGDSALYLCASSLAGGGSRSGNTIYFGEGSWLTVV.

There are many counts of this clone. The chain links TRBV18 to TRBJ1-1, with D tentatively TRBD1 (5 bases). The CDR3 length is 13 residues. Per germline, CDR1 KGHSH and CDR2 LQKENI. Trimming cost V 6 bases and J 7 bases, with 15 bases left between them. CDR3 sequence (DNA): TGTGCCAGCTCGCCGAAATCTACAGGTGAAGCTTTCTTT. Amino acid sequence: CASSPKSTGEAFF.

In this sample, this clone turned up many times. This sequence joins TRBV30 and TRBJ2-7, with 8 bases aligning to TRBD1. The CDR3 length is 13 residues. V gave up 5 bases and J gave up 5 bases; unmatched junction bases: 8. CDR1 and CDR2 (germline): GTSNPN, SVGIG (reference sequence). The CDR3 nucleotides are TGTGCCTGGGACAGGGGCCCCACTAACGAGCAGTACTTC. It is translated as CAWDRGPTNEQYF.

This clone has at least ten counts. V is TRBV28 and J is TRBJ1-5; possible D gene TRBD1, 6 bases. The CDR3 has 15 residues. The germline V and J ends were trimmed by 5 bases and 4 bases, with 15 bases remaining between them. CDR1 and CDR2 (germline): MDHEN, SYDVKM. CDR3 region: CASSPEGRGNQPQHF. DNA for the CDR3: TGTGCCAGCAGTCCCGAGGGGAGGGGGAATCAGCCCCAGCATTTT.

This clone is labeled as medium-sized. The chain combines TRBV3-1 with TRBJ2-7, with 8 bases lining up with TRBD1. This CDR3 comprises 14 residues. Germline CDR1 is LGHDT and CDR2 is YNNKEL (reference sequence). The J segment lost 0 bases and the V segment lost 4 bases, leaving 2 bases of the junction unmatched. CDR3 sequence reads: CASSRDRSSYEQYF. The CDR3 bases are TGTGCCAGCAGCCGGGACAGGAGCTCCTACGAGCAGTACTTC.

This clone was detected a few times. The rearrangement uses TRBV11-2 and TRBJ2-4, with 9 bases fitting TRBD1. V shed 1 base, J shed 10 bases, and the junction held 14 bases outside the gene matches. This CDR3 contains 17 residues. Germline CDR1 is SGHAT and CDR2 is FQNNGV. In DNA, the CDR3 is TGTGCCAGCAGCTTAGGCCCGGGACAGGGTTCCCGAGGGATTCAGTACTTC. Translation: CASSLGPGQGSRGIQYF.

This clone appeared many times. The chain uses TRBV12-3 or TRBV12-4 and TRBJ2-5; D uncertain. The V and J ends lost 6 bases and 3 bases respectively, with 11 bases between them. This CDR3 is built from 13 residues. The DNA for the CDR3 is TGTGCCAGCAGCACCGGCCCCAAAGAGACCCAGTACTTC. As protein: CASSTGPKETQYF.

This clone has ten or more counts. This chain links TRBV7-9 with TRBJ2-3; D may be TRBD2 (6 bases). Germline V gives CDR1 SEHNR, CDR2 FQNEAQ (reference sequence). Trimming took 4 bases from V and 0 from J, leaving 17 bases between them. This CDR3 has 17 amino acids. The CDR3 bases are TGTGCCAGCAGCTCGGACCCCGCGGGGACTAGCACAGATACGCAGTATTTT. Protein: CASSSDPAGTSTDTQYF.

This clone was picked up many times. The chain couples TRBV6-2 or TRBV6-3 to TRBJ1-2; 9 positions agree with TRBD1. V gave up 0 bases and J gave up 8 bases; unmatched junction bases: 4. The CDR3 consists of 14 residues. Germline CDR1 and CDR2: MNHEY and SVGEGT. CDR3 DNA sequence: TGTGCCAGCAGTTACTCGGGGACAGGGTCCGGCTACACCTTC. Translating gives CASSYSGTGSGYTF.

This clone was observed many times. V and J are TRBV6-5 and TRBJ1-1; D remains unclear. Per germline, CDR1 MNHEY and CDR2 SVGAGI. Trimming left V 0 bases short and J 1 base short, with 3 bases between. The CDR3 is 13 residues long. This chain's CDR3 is CASSYSKNTEAFF. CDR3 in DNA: TGTGCCAGCAGTTACTCGAAGAACACTGAAGCTTTCTTT.

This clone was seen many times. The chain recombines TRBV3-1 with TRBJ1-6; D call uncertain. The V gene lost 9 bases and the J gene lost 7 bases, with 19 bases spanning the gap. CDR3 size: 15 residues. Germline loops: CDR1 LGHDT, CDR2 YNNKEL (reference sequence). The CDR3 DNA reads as TGTGCCAGTAGACGGGATGGGAGGGTCAATTCACCCCTCCACTTT. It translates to CASRRDGRVNSPLHF.

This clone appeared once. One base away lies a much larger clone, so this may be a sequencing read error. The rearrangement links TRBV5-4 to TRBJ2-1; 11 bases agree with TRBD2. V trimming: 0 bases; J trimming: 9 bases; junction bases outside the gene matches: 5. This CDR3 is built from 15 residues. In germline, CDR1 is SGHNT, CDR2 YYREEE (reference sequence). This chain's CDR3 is CASSLASGGSGEQFF. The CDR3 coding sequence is TGTGCCAGCAGCTTGGCTAGCGGGGGGTCAGGTGAGCAGTTCTTC.

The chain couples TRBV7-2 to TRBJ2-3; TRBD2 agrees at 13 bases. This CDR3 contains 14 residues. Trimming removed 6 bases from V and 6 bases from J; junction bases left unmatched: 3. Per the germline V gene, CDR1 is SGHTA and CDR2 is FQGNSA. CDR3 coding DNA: TGTGCCAGCAGACGGACTAGCGGGAGTGATACGCAGTATTTT. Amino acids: CASRRTSGSDTQYF. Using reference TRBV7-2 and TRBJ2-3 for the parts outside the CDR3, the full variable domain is GAGVSQSPSNKVTEKGKDVELRCDPISGHTALYWYRQSLGQGLEFLIYFQGNSAPDKSGLPSDRFSAERTGGSVSTLTIQRTQQEDSAVYLCASRRTSGSDTQYFGPGTRLTVL.